A single sample is the source of the 15 T cell receptor beta chains below, sequenced in a study of beta chain features in type 1 diabetes. The whole isolated RNA underwent reverse transcription, so sequencing captured expressed TCRB transcripts. The protocol was immunoSEQ multiplex PCR, while the TCRdb copy is restricted to in-frame clones and leaves out a portion. This table has a few hundred thousand clones, roughly 15% appearing once. The sequencing input was naive CD4+ T cells from blood. Source of these receptors: a woman under 30 in good health.

The chain employs TRBV29-1 and TRBJ1-2; the match to TRBD1 covers 7 bases. The CDR3 length is 18 residues. The V and J ends lost 0 bases and 1 base, in that order; junction bases with no gene match: 14. CDR1 SQVTM and CDR2 ANQGSEA come from the germline V gene. CDR3 coding DNA: TGCAGCGTTGAAGATACCAGGCCAAGGGACAGAGTTAACTATGGCTACACCTTC. Encoded protein: CSVEDTRPRDRVNYGYTF. Full variable domain (missing parts from reference TRBV29-1 and TRBJ1-2): SAVISQKPSRDICQRGTSLTIQCQVDSQVTMMFWYRQQPGQSLTLIATANQGSEATYESGFVIDKFPISRPNLTFSTLTVSNMSPEDSSIYLCSVEDTRPRDRVNYGYTFGSGTRLTVV.

This clone was counted a few times. The chain couples TRBV15 to TRBJ2-5, with D maybe TRBD1 (6 bases). Germline loops: CDR1 LNHNV, CDR2 YYDKDF (reference sequence). CDR3 length equals 14 residues. V was trimmed by 3 bases and J by 2 bases, leaving 10 bases between them. The CDR3: CATSRRRGQETQYF. CDR3 DNA: TGTGCCACCAGCAGGAGAAGGGGGCAAGAGACCCAGTACTTC.

This clone has a handful of counts. This chain joins TRBV4-3 and TRBJ2-3; 8 bases are shared with TRBD2. CDR1 LGHNA and CDR2 YSLEER come from the germline V gene. The CDR3 extends over 19 amino acids. Germline trimming cut 2 bases from V and 0 bases from J; bases unmatched to any gene: 13. DNA for the CDR3: TGCGCCAGCAGCCAATCCTTAGCGGGACCTACCGCGAGCACAGATACGCAGTATTTT. It is translated as CASSQSLAGPTASTDTQYF.

The V and J genes are TRBV7-3 and TRBJ2-6, with D possibly TRBD2 on 6 matching bases. This CDR3 is built from 15 residues. Trimming removed 5 bases from V and 0 bases from J, with 8 bases in between. CDR1 and CDR2 (germline): SGHTA, FQGTGA. The CDR3 reads CASSRLDSGANVLTF. The CDR3 coding sequence is TGTGCCAGCAGCCGACTAGACTCTGGGGCCAACGTCCTGACTTTC.

This chain connects TRBV29-1 to TRBJ2-2, with D perhaps TRBD2 (5 bases). CDR3 length: 15 residues. Trimming stripped 6 bases from V and 4 bases from J, with 18 bases between. In germline, CDR1 is SQVTM, CDR2 ANQGSEA. Here the CDR3 reads CSVAVDYRGTGELFF. CDR3 sequence (DNA): TGCAGCGTGGCAGTTGACTATAGAGGCACCGGGGAGCTGTTTTTT.

The sample holds a few counts of this clone. V gene TRBV20-1 combines with J gene TRBJ1-2; D remains unclear. Deletions cut 5 bases from V and 6 bases from J, with 10 bases between. There are 11 residues in the CDR3. CDR1 and CDR2 from the germline V gene are DFQATT and SNEGSKA (reference sequence). This CDR3 is CSASGGNGYTF. CDR3 nucleotides: TGCAGTGCTTCCGGAGGAAATGGCTACACCTTC.

The chain recombines TRBV18 with TRBJ1-4, with TRBD1 identical over 8 bases. Germline trimming cut 3 bases from V and 2 bases from J; bases unmatched to any gene: 2. The CDR3 extends over 15 amino acids. The V gene's germline CDR1 is KGHSH and CDR2 LQKENI. Written as DNA, the CDR3 is TGTGCCAGCTCACCTGGACAGGGTACTAATGAAAAACTGTTTTTT. Translation gives CASSPGQGTNEKLFF.

V and J are TRBV15 and TRBJ1-1, with D tentatively TRBD1 (5 bases). This CDR3 has 14 amino acids. Germline lookup yields CDR1 LNHNV and CDR2 YYDKDF (reference sequence). Trimming removed 4 bases at V and 4 bases at J, with 13 bases between. CDR3 sequence: CATSIIGRVTEAFF. CDR3 DNA sequence: TGTGCCACCAGCATCATAGGCAGGGTCACTGAAGCTTTCTTT.

The chain has TRBV5-4 and TRBJ2-1, with 9 positions matching TRBD1. This CDR3 has 15 amino acids. CDR1 SGHNT and CDR2 YYREEE come from the germline V gene (reference sequence). V trimming: 3 bases; J trimming: 4 bases; junction bases outside the gene matches: 5. CDR3 sequence reads: CASSSGQGSYNEQFF. CDR3 nucleotides: TGTGCCAGCAGCTCGGGACAGGGATCTTACAATGAGCAGTTCTTC.

J is TRBJ2-7 and V is TRBV23-1; TRBD1 matches 10 bases. TRBV23-1 is annotated as an ORF whose role is uncertain. With 7 bases clipped from V and 0 bases from J, the junction kept 6 bases outside the gene matches. The CDR3 has 15 residues. In DNA form, the CDR3 reads TGCGCCAGCATTCCAGGGACAGGGGACTCCTACGAGCAGTACTTC. Translation: CASIPGTGDSYEQYF.

V is TRBV13 and J is TRBJ1-4; perhaps TRBD1 as D (5 bases). Trimming cost V 1 base and J 7 bases, with 10 bases left between them. CDR1 and CDR2 from the germline V gene are PRHDT and FYEKMQ (reference sequence). The CDR3 consists of 14 residues. CDR3: CASSLVGGREKLFF. The CDR3 coding sequence is TGTGCCAGCAGCTTAGTCGGGGGTCGTGAAAAACTGTTTTTT.

This CDR3 is CASKGWGTSNEKLFF. DNA for the CDR3: TGTGCCAGCAAGGGGTGGGGAACCTCTAATGAAAAACTGTTTTTT. The chain employs TRBV2 and TRBJ1-4; D perhaps matches TRBD1 (5 bases). Germline lookup yields CDR1 SNHLY and CDR2 FYNNEI. CDR3 length: 15 amino acids. V was cut by 7 bases and J by 3 bases, with 15 bases left in between.

This chain uses TRBV7-8 with TRBJ2-6; D remains ambiguous. The V gene lost 5 bases and the J gene lost 0 bases, with 5 bases spanning the gap. From germline, CDR1 is SGHVS and CDR2 FQNEAQ. The length of the CDR3 is 14 residues. CDR3 nucleotide sequence: TGTGCCAGCAGCCCTTCCTCTGGGGCCAACGTCCTGACTTTC. Amino acids: CASSPSSGANVLTF.

This clone was detected a few times. V and J are TRBV9 and TRBJ1-2, with D maybe TRBD1 (6 bases). CDR1 SGDLS and CDR2 YYNGEE come from the germline V gene. With 3 bases removed from V and 7 bases from J, the gap between germline ends came to 16 bases. The CDR3 is made up of 14 amino acids. CDR3 in DNA: TGTGCCAGCAGCGCTCCGGGACAAACGGCTGGCTACACCTTC. Amino acids: CASSAPGQTAGYTF.

The chain employs TRBV4-2 and TRBJ2-7, with 10 bases aligning to TRBD1. V lost 1 base to trimming and J lost 3 bases; unmatched junction nucleotides: 9. CDR1 and CDR2 from the germline V gene are LGHNA and YNFKEQ. The CDR3 extends over 17 amino acids. The CDR3 spells CASSQVGQGKKGYEQYF. The CDR3 region has the DNA TGTGCCAGCAGCCAAGTGGGACAGGGGAAAAAAGGCTACGAGCAGTACTTC.